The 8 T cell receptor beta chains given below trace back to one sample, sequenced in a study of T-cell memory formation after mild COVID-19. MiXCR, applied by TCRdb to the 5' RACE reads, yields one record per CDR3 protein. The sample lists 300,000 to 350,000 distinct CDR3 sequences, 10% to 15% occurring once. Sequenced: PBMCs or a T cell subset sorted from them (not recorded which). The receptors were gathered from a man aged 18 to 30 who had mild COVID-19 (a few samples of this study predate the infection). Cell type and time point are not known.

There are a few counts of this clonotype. The CDR3 nucleotides read TGTGCCAGCAGTACCCAGCGCCCGGGGGTCATCAATGAGCAGTTCTTC. It codes for CASSTQRPGVINEQFF. The J gene is TRBJ2-1, the V gene TRBV28, with TRBD2 as a possible D gene (6 bases). Trimming shortened V by 5 bases and J by 6 bases, and 20 bases separated the two germline ends. CDR3 size: 16 residues. Per the germline V gene, CDR1 is MDHEN and CDR2 is SYDVKM.

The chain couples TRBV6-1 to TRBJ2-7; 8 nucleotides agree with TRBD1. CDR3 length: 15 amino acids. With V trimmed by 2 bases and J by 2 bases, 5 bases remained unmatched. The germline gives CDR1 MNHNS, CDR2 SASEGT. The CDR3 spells CASSERTGRAYEQYV. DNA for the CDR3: TGTGCCAGCAGTGAACGGACAGGGCGGGCCTACGAGCAGTACGTC.

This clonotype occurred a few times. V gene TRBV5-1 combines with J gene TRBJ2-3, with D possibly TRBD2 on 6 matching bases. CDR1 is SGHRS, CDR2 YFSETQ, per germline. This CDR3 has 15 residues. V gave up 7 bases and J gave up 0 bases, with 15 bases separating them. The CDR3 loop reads CASVLLGGSTDTQYF. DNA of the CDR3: TGCGCCAGCGTTCTACTCGGGGGAAGCACAGATACGCAGTATTTT. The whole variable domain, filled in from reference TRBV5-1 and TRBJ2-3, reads KAGVTQTPRYLIKTRGQQVTLSCSPISGHRSVSWYQQTPGQGLQFLFEYFSETQRNKGNFPGRFSGRQFSNSRSEMNVSTLELGDSALYLCASVLLGGSTDTQYFGPGTRLTVL.

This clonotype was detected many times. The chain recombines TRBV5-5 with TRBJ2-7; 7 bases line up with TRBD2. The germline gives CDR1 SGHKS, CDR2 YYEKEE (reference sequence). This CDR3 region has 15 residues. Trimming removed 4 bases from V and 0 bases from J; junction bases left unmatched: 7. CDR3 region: CASSRVGDYSYEQYV. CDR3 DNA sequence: TGTGCCAGCAGCCGGGTGGGGGACTACTCCTACGAGCAGTACGTC.

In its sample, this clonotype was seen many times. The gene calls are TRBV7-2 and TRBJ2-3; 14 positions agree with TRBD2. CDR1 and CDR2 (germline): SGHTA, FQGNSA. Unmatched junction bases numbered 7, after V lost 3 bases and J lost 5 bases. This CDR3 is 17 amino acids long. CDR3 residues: CASSFGLAGGRGDTQYF. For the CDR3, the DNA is TGTGCCAGCAGCTTTGGACTAGCGGGGGGCCGTGGAGATACGCAGTATTTT.

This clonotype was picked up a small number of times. The CDR3 DNA follows: TGTGCCAGCAGATGGACAGGACTCACTAGCACTGAAGCTTTCTTT. As protein: CASRWTGLTSTEAFF. The V call is TRBV6-5, the J call TRBJ1-1, with 7 bases matching TRBD1. The V segment lost 6 bases and the J segment 4 bases; nucleotides outside the gene matches: 11. Germline CDR1 MNHEY, CDR2 SVGAGI. This CDR3 comprises 15 residues.

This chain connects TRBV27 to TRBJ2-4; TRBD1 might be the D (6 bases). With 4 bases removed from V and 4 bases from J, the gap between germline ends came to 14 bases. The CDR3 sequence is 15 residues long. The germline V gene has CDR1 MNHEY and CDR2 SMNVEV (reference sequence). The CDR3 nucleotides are TGTGCCAGCAGTTCAGGGGCCCTGATTAAAAACATTCAGTACTTC. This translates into CASSSGALIKNIQYF.

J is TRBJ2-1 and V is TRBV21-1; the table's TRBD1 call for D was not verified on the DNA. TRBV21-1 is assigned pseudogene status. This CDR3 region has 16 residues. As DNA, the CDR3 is TGTGCCAGCAGCAAAGAAGGGACAGGGGCCGCCAATGAGCAGTTCTTC. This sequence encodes CASSKEGTGAANEQFF.